This T cell receptor (beta chain) comes out of a study of T cell responses to AZD1222 COVID-19 vaccine. Study-wide results and caveats: Only a handful of people who got AZD1222 tested seropositive at baseline.

This CDR3 is built from 11 residues. Trimming left V 6 bases short and J 5 bases short, with 8 bases between. Per the germline V gene, CDR1 is MDHEN and CDR2 is SYDVKM. Pooling covered second doses at about 4 or about 12 weeks. Sequencing was performed with immunoSEQ multiplex PCR; in TCRdb, only in-frame clones are kept and a portion is missing. The sample records approximately 72,000 clones, roughly nine tenths being singletons. A word on this clone: Antigen unknown.

This material consisted of peripheral blood, taken 28 days after the second AZD1222 dose. This chain joins TRBV28 and TRBJ2-7; D unclear. The TCR was taken from an adult who received the AZD1222 COVID-19 vaccine. The CDR3 DNA reads TGTGCCAGCAGGGGGTTCGACGAGCAGTACTTC. It translates to CASRGFDEQYF.